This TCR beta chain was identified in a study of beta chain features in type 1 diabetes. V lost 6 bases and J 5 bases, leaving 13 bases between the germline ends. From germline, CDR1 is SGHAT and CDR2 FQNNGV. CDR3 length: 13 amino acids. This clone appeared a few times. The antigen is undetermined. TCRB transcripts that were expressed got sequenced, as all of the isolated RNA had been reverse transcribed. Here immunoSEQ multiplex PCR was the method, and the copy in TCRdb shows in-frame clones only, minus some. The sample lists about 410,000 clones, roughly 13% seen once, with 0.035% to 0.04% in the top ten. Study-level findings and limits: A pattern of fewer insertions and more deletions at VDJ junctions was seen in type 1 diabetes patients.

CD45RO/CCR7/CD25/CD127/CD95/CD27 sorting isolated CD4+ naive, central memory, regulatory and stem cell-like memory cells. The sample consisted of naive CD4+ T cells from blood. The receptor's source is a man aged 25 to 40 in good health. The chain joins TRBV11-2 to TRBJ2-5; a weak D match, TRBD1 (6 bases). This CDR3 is CASRGPQGETQYF. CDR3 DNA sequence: TGTGCCAGCAGAGGACCCCAGGGGGAGACCCAGTACTTC.